These 20 T cell receptor beta chains came from one sample sequenced in a study of blood T cell repertoires in COVID-19. Sequenced by immunoSEQ multiplex PCR; TCRdb stores in-frame clones only, minus some. The table records just over 300,000 clones, under 90% of them present only once. The material sequenced was PBMCs or T cells enriched from blood (not recorded which). Every receptor here comes from a young man who had recovered from COVID-19.

V gene TRBV30 combines with J gene TRBJ1-1; D perhaps matches TRBD1 (6 bases). The V gene's germline CDR1 is GTSNPN and CDR2 SVGIG (reference sequence). Trimming cost V 5 bases and J 5 bases, with 12 bases left between them. The CDR3 runs to 12 residues. The CDR3: CAWEQGGTEAFF. Here the CDR3 DNA reads TGTGCCTGGGAACAGGGTGGGACTGAAGCTTTCTTT.

The chain recombines TRBV29-1 with TRBJ2-2, with TRBD2 matching over 8 bases. CDR3 length: 16 residues. V shed 4 bases and J 1 base; nucleotides not matched to a gene: 8. Germline CDR1 is SQVTM and CDR2 is ANQGSEA. CDR3 in amino acids: CSVGGISGVNTGELFF. The CDR3 coding sequence is TGCAGCGTTGGGGGAATTAGCGGGGTGAACACCGGGGAGCTGTTTTTT.

The V and J genes are TRBV27 and TRBJ2-1; a possible D gene is TRBD2 (7 bases). The CDR3 runs 14 residues. Trimming took off 8 bases at V and 2 bases at J, with 13 bases between the two ends. Germline V gives CDR1 MNHEY, CDR2 SMNVEV (reference sequence). This CDR3 is CASAYGGPYNEQFF. Written as DNA, the CDR3 is TGTGCCAGCGCTTACGGGGGGCCCTACAATGAGCAGTTCTTC.

This CDR3 is CASSHVTGLFGYTF. DNA of the CDR3: TGTGCCAGCAGCCATGTAACAGGGTTGTTTGGCTACACCTTC. The chain has TRBV5-6 and TRBJ1-2; possible D gene TRBD1, 6 bases. Germline CDR1 and CDR2: SGHDT and YYEEEE. Trimming removed 4 bases from V and 7 bases from J, with 17 bases in between. The CDR3 is made up of 14 amino acids. Drawing the rest from reference TRBV5-6 and TRBJ1-2, the complete variable domain is DAGVTQSPTHLIKTRGQQVTLRCSPKSGHDTVSWYQQALGQGPQFIFQYYEEEERQRGNFPDRFSGHQFPNYSSELNVNALLLGDSALYLCASSHVTGLFGYTFGSGTRLTVV.

This sequence joins TRBV18 and TRBJ1-1; 7 nucleotides agree with TRBD1. CDR3 length: 16 amino acids. Germline CDR1 KGHSH, CDR2 LQKENI. Trimming removed 5 bases from V and 0 bases from J; junction bases left unmatched: 9. The CDR3 DNA sequence: TGTGCCAGCTCAACGGACAGGCTCAACATGAACACTGAAGCTTTCTTT. This gives the protein CASSTDRLNMNTEAFF.

This clone occurred a few times. The chain recombines TRBV28 with TRBJ1-1, with 7 bases identical to TRBD1. The germline gives CDR1 MDHEN, CDR2 SYDVKM. This CDR3 contains 17 residues. J lost 11 bases, V lost 5 bases, and 23 bases had no gene match. The CDR3 DNA is TGTGCCAGCAGTCTTGGGACAGTTTGGAGTTCAAGCGCCAAGGCTTTCTTT. It specifies CASSLGTVWSSSAKAFF. Supplemented by reference TRBV28 and TRBJ1-1, the full variable domain reads DVKVTQSSRYLVKRTGEKVFLECVQDMDHENMFWYRQDPGLGLRLIYFSYDVKMKEKGDIPEGYSVSREKKERFSLILESASTNQTSMYLCASSLGTVWSSSAKAFFGQGTRLTVV.

V is TRBV11-2 and J is TRBJ2-1; maybe TRBD2 (5 bases). The ends were cut back, 5 bases at V and 0 bases at J, with 14 bases in the middle. Germline CDR1 is SGHAT and CDR2 is FQNNGV. There are 16 residues in the CDR3. The CDR3 protein is CASSPQAVSSYNEQFF. DNA of the CDR3: TGTGCCAGCAGCCCCCAAGCGGTAAGCTCCTACAATGAGCAGTTCTTC.

This clone occurred many times. V and J are TRBV5-1 and TRBJ2-6, with 7 bases matching TRBD1. The CDR3 runs 15 residues. J lost 0 bases, V lost 7 bases, and 4 bases had no gene match. Germline assignment: CDR1 SGHRS and CDR2 YFSETQ. In DNA, the CDR3 is TGCGCCAGCGGAAACAGGGGCTCTGGGGCCAACGTCCTGACTTTC. It yields the protein CASGNRGSGANVLTF.

J is TRBJ1-4 and V is TRBV30; tentatively, D is TRBD1 (5 bases). The germline gives CDR1 GTSNPN, CDR2 SVGIG (reference sequence). Trimming removed 8 bases from V and 5 bases from J, with 12 bases in between. The CDR3 runs 12 residues. The CDR3 bases are TGTGCCGGAGGCGGGGGGAATGAAAAACTGTTTTTT. This gives the protein CAGGGGNEKLFF.

In its sample, this clone was seen a few times. V is TRBV16 and J is TRBJ1-6, with 7 bases fitting TRBD1. CDR3 length equals 17 residues. V shed 2 bases and J 0 bases; nucleotides not matched to a gene: 4. Germline CDR1 and CDR2: KGHSY and FQNENV. The DNA for the CDR3 is TGTGCCAGCAGCCAAGGGACAGCCAGCTCCTATAATTCACCCCTCCACTTT. Protein: CASSQGTASSYNSPLHF.

The rearrangement uses TRBV6-5 and TRBJ1-1, with D uncertain. Germline loops: CDR1 MNHEY, CDR2 SVGAGI. The V gene lost 6 bases and the J gene lost 0 bases, with 8 bases spanning the gap. The CDR3 extends over 13 amino acids. CDR3 in DNA: TGTGCCAGCAGAGGAGCCATGAACACTGAAGCTTTCTTT. It is translated as CASRGAMNTEAFF.

This clone was counted only a few times. The CDR3 DNA reads as TGTGCCAGCAGCGAGGCGGAGGGCGAAAACTATGGCTACACCTTC. It yields the protein CASSEAEGENYGYTF. The chain recombines TRBV4-2 with TRBJ1-2; unclear D gene. The CDR3 extends over 15 amino acids. CDR1 and CDR2 (germline): LGHNA, YNFKEQ. Between the trimmed V and J ends, which lost 5 bases and 2 bases, there was a span of 15 bases.

This chain joins TRBV6-5 and TRBJ1-2; perhaps TRBD1 as D (5 bases). Germline V lookup: CDR1 MNHEY, CDR2 SVGAGI. The CDR3 length is 13 residues. Trimming pared 5 bases from V and 6 bases from J, leaving 13 bases between. CDR3 sequence (DNA): TGTGCCAGCAGTCCGCTAAGGGGCGATGGCTACACCTTC. Translation: CASSPLRGDGYTF.

The chain links TRBV7-9 to TRBJ2-5; 7 nucleotides agree with TRBD1. The CDR3 consists of 16 residues. The V gene end was trimmed by 5 bases and the J gene end by 5 bases; junction bases not matched to a gene: 14. Germline V lookup: CDR1 SEHNR, CDR2 FQNEAQ (reference sequence). This CDR3 reads CASSPRGQNQWETQYF. CDR3 coding DNA: TGTGCCAGCAGCCCCCGGGGACAGAACCAATGGGAGACCCAGTACTTC. Supplemented by reference TRBV7-9 and TRBJ2-5, the full variable domain reads DTGVSQNPRHKITKRGQNVTFRCDPISEHNRLYWYRQTLGQGPEFLTYFQNEAQLEKSRLLSDRFSAERPKGSFSTLEIQRTEQGDSAMYLCASSPRGQNQWETQYFGPGTRLLVL.

This clone was seen a handful of times. This sequence joins TRBV28 and TRBJ1-5; 9 bases fit TRBD1. Germline V CDR1 and CDR2: MDHEN, SYDVKM. V trimming: 8 bases; J trimming: 2 bases; junction bases outside the gene matches: 7. This CDR3 has 15 amino acids. This CDR3 is CASLHRGRGNQPQHF. As DNA, the CDR3 is TGTGCCAGCCTTCACAGGGGGCGAGGCAATCAGCCCCAGCATTTT.

The chain recombines TRBV7-2 with TRBJ1-3, with a tentative D call TRBD1 (5 bases). CDR3 length equals 15 residues. Germline CDR1 reads SGHTA; CDR2 reads FQGNSA. The V and J ends lost 3 bases and 2 bases respectively, with 11 bases between them. The CDR3 is CASSLTPGAGNTIYF. The CDR3 DNA follows: TGTGCCAGCAGCTTGACCCCGGGGGCTGGAAACACCATATATTTT. The entire variable domain, with the rest obtained from reference TRBV7-2 and TRBJ1-3, is as follows: GAGVSQSPSNKVTEKGKDVELRCDPISGHTALYWYRQSLGQGLEFLIYFQGNSAPDKSGLPSDRFSAERTGGSVSTLTIQRTQQEDSAVYLCASSLTPGAGNTIYFGEGSWLTVV.

The chain recombines TRBV2 with TRBJ2-1, with 9 bases identical to TRBD1. V dropped 1 base and J dropped 4; count of bases not matched to a gene: 11. The V gene's germline CDR1 is SNHLY and CDR2 FYNNEI. The CDR3 totals 18 residues. Here the CDR3 DNA reads TGTGCCAGCAGTGAAGGGGCGGCCGGGACAGGGTTTTACAATGAGCAGTTCTTC. The encoded protein is CASSEGAAGTGFYNEQFF.

This clone was detected once. This rearrangement joins TRBV30 to TRBJ2-7; a possible D gene is TRBD1 (6 bases). V was clipped by 0 bases and J by 3 bases, with 18 bases between them. CDR1 and CDR2 (germline): GTSNPN, SVGIG (reference sequence). This CDR3 comprises 16 residues. CDR3 amino acids: CAWSVQGRGLVYEQYF. The CDR3 nucleotides are TGTGCCTGGAGTGTACAAGGCAGGGGCCTCGTCTACGAGCAGTACTTC.

The J gene is TRBJ1-2, the V gene TRBV6-6; 7 bases are shared with TRBD1. Germline loops: CDR1 MNHNY, CDR2 SVGAGI (reference sequence). The V segment lost 8 bases and the J segment 6 bases; nucleotides outside the gene matches: 12. The CDR3 contains 14 residues. This CDR3 is CASAPSGTDHGYTF. CDR3 coding DNA: TGTGCCAGCGCCCCGTCCGGGACAGATCATGGCTACACCTTC.

This rearrangement joins TRBV5-4 to TRBJ1-1, with 7 nucleotides matching TRBD1. Looked up from germline, CDR1 is SGHNT and CDR2 is YYREEE (reference sequence). J lost 3 bases, V lost 4 bases, and 6 bases had no gene match. The CDR3 contains 14 residues. This chain's CDR3 is CASSPSTGDTEAFF. The CDR3 DNA sequence: TGTGCCAGCAGCCCATCCACAGGGGACACTGAAGCTTTCTTT.